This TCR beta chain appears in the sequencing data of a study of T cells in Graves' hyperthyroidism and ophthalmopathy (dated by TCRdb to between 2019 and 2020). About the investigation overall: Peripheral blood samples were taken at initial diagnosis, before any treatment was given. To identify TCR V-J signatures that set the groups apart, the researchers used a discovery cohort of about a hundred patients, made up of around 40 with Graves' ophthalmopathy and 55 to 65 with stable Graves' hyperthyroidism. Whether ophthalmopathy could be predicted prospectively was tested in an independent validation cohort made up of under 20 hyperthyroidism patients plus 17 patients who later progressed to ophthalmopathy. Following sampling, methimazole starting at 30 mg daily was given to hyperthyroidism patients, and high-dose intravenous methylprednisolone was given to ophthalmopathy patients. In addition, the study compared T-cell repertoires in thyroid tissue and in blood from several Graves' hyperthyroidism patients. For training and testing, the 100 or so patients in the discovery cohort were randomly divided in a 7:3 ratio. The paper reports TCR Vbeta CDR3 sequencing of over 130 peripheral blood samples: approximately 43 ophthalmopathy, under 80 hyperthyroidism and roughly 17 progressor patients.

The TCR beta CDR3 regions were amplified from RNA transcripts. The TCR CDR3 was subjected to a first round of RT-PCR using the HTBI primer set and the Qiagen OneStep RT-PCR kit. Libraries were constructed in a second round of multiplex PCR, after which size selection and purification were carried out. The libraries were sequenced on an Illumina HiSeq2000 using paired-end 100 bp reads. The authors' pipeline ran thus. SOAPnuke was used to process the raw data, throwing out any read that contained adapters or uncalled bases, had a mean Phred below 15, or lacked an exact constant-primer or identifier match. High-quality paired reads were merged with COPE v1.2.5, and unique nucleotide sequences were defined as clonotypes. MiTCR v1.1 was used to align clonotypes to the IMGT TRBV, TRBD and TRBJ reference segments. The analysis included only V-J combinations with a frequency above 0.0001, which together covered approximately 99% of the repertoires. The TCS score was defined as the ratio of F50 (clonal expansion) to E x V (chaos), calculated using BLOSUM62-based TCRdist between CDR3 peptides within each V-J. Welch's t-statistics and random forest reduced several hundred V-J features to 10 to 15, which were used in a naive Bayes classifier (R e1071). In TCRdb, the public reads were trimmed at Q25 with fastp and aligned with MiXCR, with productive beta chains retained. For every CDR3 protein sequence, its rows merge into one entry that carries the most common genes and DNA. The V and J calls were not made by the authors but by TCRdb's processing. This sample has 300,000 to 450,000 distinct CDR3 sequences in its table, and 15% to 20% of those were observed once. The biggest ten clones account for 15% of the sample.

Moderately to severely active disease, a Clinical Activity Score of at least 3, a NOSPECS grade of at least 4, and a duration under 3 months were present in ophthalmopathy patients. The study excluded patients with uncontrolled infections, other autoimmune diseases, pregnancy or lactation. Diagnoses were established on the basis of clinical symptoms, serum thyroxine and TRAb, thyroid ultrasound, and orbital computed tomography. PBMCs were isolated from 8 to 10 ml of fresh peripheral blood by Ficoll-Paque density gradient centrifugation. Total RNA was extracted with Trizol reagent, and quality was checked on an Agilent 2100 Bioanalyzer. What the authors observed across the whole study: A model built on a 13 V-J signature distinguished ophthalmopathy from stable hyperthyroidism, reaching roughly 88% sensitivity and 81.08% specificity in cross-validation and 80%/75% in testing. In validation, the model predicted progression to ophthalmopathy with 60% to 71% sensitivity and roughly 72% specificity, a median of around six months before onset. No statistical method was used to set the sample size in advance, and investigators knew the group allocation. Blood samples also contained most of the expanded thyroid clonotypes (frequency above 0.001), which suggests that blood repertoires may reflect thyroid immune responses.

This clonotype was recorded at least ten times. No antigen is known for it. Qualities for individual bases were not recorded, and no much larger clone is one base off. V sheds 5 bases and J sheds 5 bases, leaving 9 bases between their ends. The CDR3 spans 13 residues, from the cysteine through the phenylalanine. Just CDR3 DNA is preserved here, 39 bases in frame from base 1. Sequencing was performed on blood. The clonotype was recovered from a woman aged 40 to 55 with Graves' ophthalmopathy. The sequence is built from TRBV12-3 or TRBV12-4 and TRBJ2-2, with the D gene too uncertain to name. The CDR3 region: CASSPRLTGELFF. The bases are TGTGCCAGCAGTCCCCGATTGACCGGGGAGCTGTTTTTT.